The TCR beta chain described here comes from a study of low-dose radiotherapy and immunotherapy resistance in tumors. TRAV- and TRBV-specific primers were used for first-strand cDNA, which covered alpha and beta chains. TCR amplification involved about 18 PCR cycles with a constant-region primer and V-primer adapter. From the reads, TCRdb called clonotypes with MiXCR, one entry per CDR3 protein. The sample consists of tens of thousands of distinct CDR3 sequences, 18% of them appearing once. The V end lost 3 bases, the J end lost 4 bases, and 15 bases lay between the germline ends. The germline gives CDR1 SGHTA, CDR2 FQGNSA. The CDR3 is 15 amino acids. This clonotype was observed at least ten times. The time point here: before trial treatment. Administered to the donors were nivolumab, ipilimumab, aspirin, low-dose cyclophosphamide and low-dose radiotherapy.

The sample was PBMCs, taken before treatment. The rearrangement uses TRBV7-2 and TRBJ1-2; no clear D. The sequence derives from a male donor with prostate cancer. The DNA of the CDR3 is TGTGCCAGCAGCTTGGATGTCAGGAGCCCCTATGGCTACACCTTC. It translates to CASSLDVRSPYGYTF.